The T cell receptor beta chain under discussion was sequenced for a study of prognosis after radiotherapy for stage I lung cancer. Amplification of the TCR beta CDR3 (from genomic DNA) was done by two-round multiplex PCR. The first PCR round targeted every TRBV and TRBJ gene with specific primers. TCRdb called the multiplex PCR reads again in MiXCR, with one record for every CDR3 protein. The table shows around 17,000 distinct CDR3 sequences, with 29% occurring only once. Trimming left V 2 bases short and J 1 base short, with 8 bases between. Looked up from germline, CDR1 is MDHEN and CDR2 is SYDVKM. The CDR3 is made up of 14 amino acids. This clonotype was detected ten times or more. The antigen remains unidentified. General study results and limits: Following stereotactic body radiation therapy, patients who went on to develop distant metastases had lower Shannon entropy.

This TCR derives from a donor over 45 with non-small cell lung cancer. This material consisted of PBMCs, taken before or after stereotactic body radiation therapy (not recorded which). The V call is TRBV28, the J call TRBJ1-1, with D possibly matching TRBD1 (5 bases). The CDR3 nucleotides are TGTGCCAGCAGTTTAGTCACAGGGAACACTGAAGCTTTCTTT. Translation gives CASSLVTGNTEAFF.